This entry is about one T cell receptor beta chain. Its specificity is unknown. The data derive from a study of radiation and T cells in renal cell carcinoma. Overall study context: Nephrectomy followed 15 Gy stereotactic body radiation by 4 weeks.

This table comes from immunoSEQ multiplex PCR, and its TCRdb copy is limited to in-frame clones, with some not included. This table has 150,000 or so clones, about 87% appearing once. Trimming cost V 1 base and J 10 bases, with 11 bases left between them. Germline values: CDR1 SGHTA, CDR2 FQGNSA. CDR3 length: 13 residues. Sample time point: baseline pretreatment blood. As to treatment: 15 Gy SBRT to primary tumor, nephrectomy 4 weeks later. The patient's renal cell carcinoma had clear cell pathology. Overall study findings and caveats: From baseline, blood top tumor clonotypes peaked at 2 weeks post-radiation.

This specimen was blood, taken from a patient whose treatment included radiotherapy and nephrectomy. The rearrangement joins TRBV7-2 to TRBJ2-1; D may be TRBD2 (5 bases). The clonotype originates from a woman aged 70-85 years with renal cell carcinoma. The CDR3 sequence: CASSLGAGWEQFF. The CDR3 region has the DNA TGTGCCAGCAGCTTAGGGGCGGGTTGGGAGCAGTTCTTC.